A single sample is the source of the 21 T cell receptor beta chains below, sequenced in a study of blood T cell repertoires in COVID-19. This table comes from immunoSEQ multiplex PCR, and its TCRdb copy is limited to in-frame clones, with some not included. Of 52,000 or so clones in the sample, around 86% were seen once. Sequencing used peripheral blood. The origin of the receptors is a man older than 75 with acute or convalescent COVID-19.

V is TRBV6-5 and J is TRBJ1-1; D remains unclear. This CDR3 contains 13 residues. Trimming removed 7 bases at V and 2 bases at J, with 11 bases between. Germline CDR1 is MNHEY and CDR2 is SVGAGI. CDR3 DNA sequence: TGTGCCAGCACTATGACTAGAAACACTGAAGCTTTCTTT. Its translation is CASTMTRNTEAFF.

This sequence joins TRBV7-8 and TRBJ2-1; the D gene is possibly TRBD1 (6 bases). V was trimmed by 5 bases and J by 2 bases, leaving 13 bases between them. Germline values: CDR1 SGHVS, CDR2 FQNEAQ. CDR3 size: 15 residues. The CDR3 here is CASSPRQVTYNEQFF. For the CDR3, the DNA is TGTGCCAGCAGCCCGAGACAGGTGACCTACAATGAGCAGTTCTTC.

The rearrangement links TRBV30 to TRBJ1-2; TRBD1 agrees at 7 bases. CDR3 size: 14 residues. V shed 3 bases, J shed 4 bases, and the junction held 8 bases outside the gene matches. CDR1 and CDR2 (germline): GTSNPN, SVGIG (reference sequence). The CDR3 bases are TGTGCCTGGAGGTCAAGACAGGGCGGCTATGGCTACACCTTC. Residues: CAWRSRQGGYGYTF.

CDR3 DNA: TGTGCCAGCAGTGAGGGACAGTATTCAAATTCACCCCTCCACTTT. It yields the protein CASSEGQYSNSPLHF. The chain couples TRBV2 to TRBJ1-6; 7 positions agree with TRBD1. Germline lookup yields CDR1 SNHLY and CDR2 FYNNEI. This CDR3 is 15 amino acids long. After removal of 3 bases from V and 7 bases from J, the junction contained 6 bases not matched to a gene.

V and J are TRBV3-1 (or the pseudogene TRBV3-2) and TRBJ1-6, with D maybe TRBD1 (6 bases). V was cut by 4 bases and J by 5 bases, with 15 bases left in between. In germline, CDR1 is LGHDT, CDR2 YNNKEL (reference sequence). This CDR3 is 16 amino acids long. Here the CDR3 DNA reads TGTGCCAGCAGCCTAGGGGGTCTAATGAATAATTCACCCCTCCACTTT. This codes for CASSLGGLMNNSPLHF.

The gene calls are TRBV3-1 (or the pseudogene TRBV3-2) and TRBJ1-5; no firm D call. CDR3 length: 15 residues. Germline CDR1 is LGHDT and CDR2 is YNNKEL (reference sequence). Trimming removed 0 bases from V and 7 bases from J, with 13 bases in between. The CDR3 DNA follows: TGTGCCAGCAGCCAAGAAGCCGGGGAAGGACAGCCCCAGCATTTT. It is translated as CASSQEAGEGQPQHF.

The rearrangement joins TRBV30 to TRBJ2-7, with D perhaps TRBD1 (5 bases). Trimming shortened V by 3 bases and J by 1 base, and 16 bases separated the two germline ends. The CDR3 is 15 residues long. From germline, CDR1 is GTSNPN and CDR2 SVGIG (reference sequence). As DNA, the CDR3 is TGTGCCTGGAGCCAAGGGGCACTATCGTCCTACGAGCAGTACTTC. Translation: CAWSQGALSSYEQYF.

The rearrangement uses TRBV18 and TRBJ2-6, with 7 bases identical to TRBD1. J was trimmed by 0 bases and V by 2 bases; bases with no gene match: 7. Germline loops: CDR1 KGHSH, CDR2 LQKENI. This CDR3 has 18 amino acids. The CDR3 reads CASSPNPGQVSGANVLTF. CDR3 DNA sequence: TGTGCCAGCTCACCAAACCCAGGACAGGTCTCTGGGGCCAACGTCCTGACTTTC.

This chain joins TRBV10-2 and TRBJ1-1, with D perhaps matching TRBD1 (6 bases). V lost 2 bases to trimming and J lost 1 base, with 20 bases between them. The CDR3 totals 18 residues. Germline CDR1 and CDR2: WSHSY and SAAADI. The CDR3: CASSEGGGGTFKNTEAFF. The CDR3 DNA follows: TGCGCCAGCAGTGAGGGAGGGGGGGGAACGTTCAAGAACACTGAAGCTTTCTTT.

V gene TRBV18 combines with J gene TRBJ1-1; D might be TRBD1 (5 bases). This CDR3 comprises 14 residues. In germline, CDR1 is KGHSH, CDR2 LQKENI. The ends were cut back, 6 bases at V and 1 base at J, with 12 bases in the middle. The CDR3 loop reads CASSRDSGNTEAFF. The CDR3 nucleotides are TGTGCCAGCTCCCGCGACAGTGGGAACACTGAAGCTTTCTTT.

V gene TRBV3-1 (or the pseudogene TRBV3-2) combines with J gene TRBJ1-1, with no clear D. The length of the CDR3 is 11 residues. The ends were cut back, 2 bases at V and 8 bases at J, with 6 bases in the middle. Germline CDR1 is LGHDT and CDR2 is YNNKEL (reference sequence). CDR3 loop: CASSQHVEAFF. In DNA, the CDR3 is TGTGCCAGCAGCCAACATGTCGAAGCTTTCTTT.

The CDR3 region has the DNA TGTGCCAGCAGCTTACAGGAGCCTGGAAACACCATATATTTT. This gives the protein CASSLQEPGNTIYF. V and J are TRBV5-4 and TRBJ1-3; TRBD1 might be the D (5 bases). Germline V gene data show CDR1 as SGHNT and CDR2 as YYREEE (reference sequence). The CDR3 has 14 amino acids. V was cut by 2 bases and J by 2 bases, with 8 bases left in between.

This chain links TRBV5-6 with TRBJ2-7; 11 nucleotides line up with TRBD1. From germline, CDR1 is SGHDT and CDR2 YYEEEE. V lost 4 bases and J lost 5; bases outside the gene matches: 8. There are 15 residues in the CDR3. The CDR3: CASSPGQGARNEQYF. CDR3 bases: TGTGCCAGCAGCCCCGGACAGGGGGCTAGAAACGAGCAGTACTTC.

The chain has TRBV14 and TRBJ2-2; 9 nucleotides match TRBD1. The J segment lost 6 bases and the V segment lost 1 base, leaving 12 bases of the junction unmatched. The CDR3 has 18 amino acids. Germline values: CDR1 SGHDN, CDR2 FVKESK. CDR3 protein: CASSQAGHRGRVAGELFF. The CDR3 bases are TGTGCCAGCAGCCAAGCCGGGCACAGGGGGCGCGTGGCCGGGGAGCTGTTTTTT.

This clone was recorded only once. This chain links TRBV2 with TRBJ2-1; 9 positions match TRBD2. The CDR3 loop spans 15 amino acids. Trimming cost V 4 bases and J 8 bases; bases outside gene matches: 9. Germline V gene lookup returns CDR1 SNHLY and CDR2 FYNNEI. The CDR3 DNA is TGTGCCAGCAGTGTCGGCGGGGGGGTTGGCGATGAGCAGTTCTTC. Its protein product is CASSVGGGVGDEQFF.

This rearrangement joins TRBV19 to TRBJ1-1; D possibly corresponds to TRBD1 (5 bases). Germline lookup yields CDR1 LNHDA and CDR2 SQIVND (reference sequence). V dropped 1 base and J dropped 4 bases, with 10 bases sitting between them. The CDR3 consists of 14 residues. The CDR3: CASSIGRVGTEAFF. In nucleotides, the CDR3 is TGTGCCAGTAGTATAGGCAGGGTTGGCACTGAAGCTTTCTTT.

The V gene is TRBV7-8, the J gene TRBJ2-5; 8 positions match TRBD2. The CDR3 is made up of 16 amino acids. V was clipped by 7 bases and J by 0 bases; unmatched bases: 10. The germline gives CDR1 SGHVS, CDR2 FQNEAQ. The CDR3 is CASTEAGLANQETQYF. CDR3 bases: TGTGCCAGCACCGAAGCTGGACTAGCTAACCAAGAGACCCAGTACTTC.

The chain joins TRBV5-1 to TRBJ1-5; the match to TRBD1 covers 7 bases. The germline V gene encodes CDR1 SGHRS and CDR2 YFSETQ. V lost 0 bases to trimming and J lost 0 bases; unmatched junction nucleotides: 3. The CDR3 consists of 16 residues. CDR3 protein: CASSLGDSYSNQPQHF. In DNA, the CDR3 is TGCGCCAGCAGCTTGGGGGACAGCTATAGCAATCAGCCCCAGCATTTT. Supplemented by reference TRBV5-1 and TRBJ1-5, the full variable domain reads KAGVTQTPRYLIKTRGQQVTLSCSPISGHRSVSWYQQTPGQGLQFLFEYFSETQRNKGNFPGRFSGRQFSNSRSEMNVSTLELGDSALYLCASSLGDSYSNQPQHFGDGTRLSIL.

The chain couples TRBV5-1 to TRBJ1-1; 7 bases are a match to TRBD1. The V gene end was trimmed by 2 bases and the J gene end by 4 bases; junction bases not matched to a gene: 2. CDR3 length equals 13 residues. CDR1 is SGHRS, CDR2 YFSETQ, per germline. The CDR3 bases are TGCGCCAGCAGCTTTCAGGGGGGCACTGAAGCTTTCTTT. Translated: CASSFQGGTEAFF.

This clone has a handful of counts. The chain's CDR3 is CASSGERTEDYGYTF. In nucleotides, the CDR3 is TGTGCCAGCAGCGGAGAACGGACAGAGGACTATGGCTACACCTTC. V and J are TRBV13 and TRBJ1-2, with D possibly matching TRBD1 (6 bases). CDR1 is PRHDT, CDR2 FYEKMQ, per germline (reference sequence). CDR3 size: 15 residues. Trimming removed 5 bases from V and 3 bases from J, with 16 bases in between.

The chain has TRBV29-1 and TRBJ2-7; 13 bases agree with TRBD2. Looked up from germline, CDR1 is SQVTM and CDR2 is ANQGSEA. The CDR3 runs 13 residues. With 5 bases clipped from V and 3 bases from J, the junction kept 1 base outside the gene matches. As DNA, the CDR3 is TGCAGCGTTCGGACTAGCGGGGGCTACGAGCAGTACTTC. It translates to CSVRTSGGYEQYF.